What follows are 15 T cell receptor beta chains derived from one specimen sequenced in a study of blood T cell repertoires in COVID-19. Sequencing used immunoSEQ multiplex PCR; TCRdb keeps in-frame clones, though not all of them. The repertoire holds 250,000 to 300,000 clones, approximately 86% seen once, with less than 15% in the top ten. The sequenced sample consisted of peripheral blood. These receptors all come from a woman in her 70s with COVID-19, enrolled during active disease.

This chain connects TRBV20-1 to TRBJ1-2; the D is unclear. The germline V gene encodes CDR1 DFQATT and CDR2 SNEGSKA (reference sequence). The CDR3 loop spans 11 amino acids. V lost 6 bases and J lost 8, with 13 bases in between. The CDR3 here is CSAPLGGGYTF. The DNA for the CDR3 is TGCAGTGCCCCCCTGGGAGGAGGCTACACCTTC.

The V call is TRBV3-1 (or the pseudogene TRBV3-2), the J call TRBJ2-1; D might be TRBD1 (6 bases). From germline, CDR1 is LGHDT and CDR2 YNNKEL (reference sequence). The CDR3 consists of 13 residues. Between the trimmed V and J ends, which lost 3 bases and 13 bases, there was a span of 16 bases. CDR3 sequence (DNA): TGTGCCAGCAGCCAGAGATACAGGGAATCTCAGTTCTTC. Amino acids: CASSQRYRESQFF.

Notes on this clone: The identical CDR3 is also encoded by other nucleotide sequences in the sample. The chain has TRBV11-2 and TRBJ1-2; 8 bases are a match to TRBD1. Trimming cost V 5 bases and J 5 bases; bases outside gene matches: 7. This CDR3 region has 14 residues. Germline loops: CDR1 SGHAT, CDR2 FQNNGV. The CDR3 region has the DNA TGTGCCAGCAGCCCTGGACAGGGCTCGTATGGCTACACCTTC. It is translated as CASSPGQGSYGYTF.

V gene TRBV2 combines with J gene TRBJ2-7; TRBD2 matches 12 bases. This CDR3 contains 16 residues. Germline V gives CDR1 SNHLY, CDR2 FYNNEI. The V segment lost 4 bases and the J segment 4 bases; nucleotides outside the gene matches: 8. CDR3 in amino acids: CASSGTTSGGSYEQYF. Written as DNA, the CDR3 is TGTGCCAGCAGTGGGACTACTAGCGGGGGGAGTTACGAGCAGTACTTC.

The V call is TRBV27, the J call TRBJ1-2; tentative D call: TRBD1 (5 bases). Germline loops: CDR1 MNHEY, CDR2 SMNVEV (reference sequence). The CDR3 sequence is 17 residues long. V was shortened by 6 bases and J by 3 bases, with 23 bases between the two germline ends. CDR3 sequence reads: CASSPSGLGFFDYGYTF. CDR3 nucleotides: TGTGCCAGCAGCCCCTCGGGACTGGGGTTTTTCGACTATGGCTACACCTTC.

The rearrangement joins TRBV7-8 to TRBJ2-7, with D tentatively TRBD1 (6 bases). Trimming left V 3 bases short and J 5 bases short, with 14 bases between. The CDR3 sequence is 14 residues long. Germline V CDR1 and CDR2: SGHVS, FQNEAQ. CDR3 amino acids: CASSFTGPLDEQYF. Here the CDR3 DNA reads TGTGCCAGCAGCTTTACAGGGCCCCTAGACGAGCAGTACTTC.

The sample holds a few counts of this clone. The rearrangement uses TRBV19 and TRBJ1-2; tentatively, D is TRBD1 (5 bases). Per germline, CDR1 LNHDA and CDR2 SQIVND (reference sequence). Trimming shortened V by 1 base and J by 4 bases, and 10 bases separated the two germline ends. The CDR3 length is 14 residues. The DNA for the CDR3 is TGTGCCAGTAGTATAGGAAGTACAGGCTATGGCTACACCTTC. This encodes CASSIGSTGYGYTF.

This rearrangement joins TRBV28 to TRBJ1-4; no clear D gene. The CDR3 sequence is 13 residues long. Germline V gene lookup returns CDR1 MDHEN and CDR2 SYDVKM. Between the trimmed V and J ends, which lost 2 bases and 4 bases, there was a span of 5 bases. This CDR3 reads CASSLTGNEKLFF. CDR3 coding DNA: TGTGCCAGCAGTTTAACGGGTAATGAAAAACTGTTTTTT. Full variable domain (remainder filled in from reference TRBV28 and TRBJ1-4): DVKVTQSSRYLVKRTGEKVFLECVQDMDHENMFWYRQDPGLGLRLIYFSYDVKMKEKGDIPEGYSVSREKKERFSLILESASTNQTSMYLCASSLTGNEKLFFGSGTQLSVL.

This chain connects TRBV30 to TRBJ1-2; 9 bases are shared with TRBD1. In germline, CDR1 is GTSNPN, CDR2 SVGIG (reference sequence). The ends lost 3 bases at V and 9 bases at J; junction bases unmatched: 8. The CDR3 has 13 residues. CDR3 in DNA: TGTGCCTGGAGCCGGGACAGGGTTTTGCGCTACACCTTC. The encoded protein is CAWSRDRVLRYTF.

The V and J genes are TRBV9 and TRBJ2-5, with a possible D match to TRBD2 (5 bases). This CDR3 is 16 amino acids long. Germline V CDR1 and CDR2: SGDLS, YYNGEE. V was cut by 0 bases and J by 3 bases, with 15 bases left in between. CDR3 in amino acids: CASSVGGLGNKETQYF. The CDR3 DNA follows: TGTGCCAGCAGCGTAGGCGGACTGGGTAATAAAGAGACCCAGTACTTC.

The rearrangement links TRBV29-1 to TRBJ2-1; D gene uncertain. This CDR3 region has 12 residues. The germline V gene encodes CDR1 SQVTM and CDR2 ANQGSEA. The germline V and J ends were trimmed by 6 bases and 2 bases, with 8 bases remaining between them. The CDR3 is CSVAPTYNEQFF. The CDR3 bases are TGCAGCGTGGCTCCGACCTACAATGAGCAGTTCTTC.

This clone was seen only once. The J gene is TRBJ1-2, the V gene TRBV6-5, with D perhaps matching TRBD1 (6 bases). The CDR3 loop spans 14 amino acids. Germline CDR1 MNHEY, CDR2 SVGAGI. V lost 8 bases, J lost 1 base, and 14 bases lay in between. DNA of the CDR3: TGTGCCAGCGGACCCGGACAGCTTAACTATGGCTACACCTTC. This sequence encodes CASGPGQLNYGYTF.

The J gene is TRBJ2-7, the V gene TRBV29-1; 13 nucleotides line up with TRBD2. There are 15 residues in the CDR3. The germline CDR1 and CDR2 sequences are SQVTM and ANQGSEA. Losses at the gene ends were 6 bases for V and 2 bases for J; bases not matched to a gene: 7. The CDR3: CSVVRLAGGPYEQYF. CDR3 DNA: TGCAGCGTGGTGAGACTAGCGGGGGGACCCTACGAGCAGTACTTC.

CDR3 amino acids: CASRDIYEQYF. The CDR3 DNA reads as TGCGCCAGCCGGGACATCTACGAGCAGTACTTC. This chain joins TRBV10-2 and TRBJ2-7; tentative D call: TRBD1 (6 bases). V was clipped by 8 bases and J by 3 bases, with 8 bases between them. The CDR3 runs 11 residues. CDR1 is WSHSY, CDR2 SAAADI, per germline.

The CDR3 loop is CASSFPGVVGYTF. CDR3 in DNA: TGTGCCAGCAGTTTTCCGGGGGTTGTTGGCTACACCTTC. This chain joins TRBV28 and TRBJ1-2; possible D gene TRBD1, 5 bases. V lost 3 bases to trimming and J lost 7 bases, with 12 bases between them. CDR3 length: 13 amino acids. The germline CDR1 and CDR2 sequences are MDHEN and SYDVKM.